Listed here are 17 T cell receptor beta chains from one sample, sequenced in a study of CD8 T cells in ankylosing spondylitis. No antigen has been assigned to these receptors. Findings and limits, study-wide: The study identified a TCR beta motif of roughly eight highly homologous variants that appeared characteristic of ankylosing spondylitis blood.

TCRdb itself ran the 5' RACE reads through MiXCR, one entry per CDR3 protein. The sample lists over 700,000 distinct CDR3 sequences, over 15% seen once, with under 20% in the top ten. The specimen was blood, either unsorted or a sorted T cell fraction (not recorded which). Receptor source: a male donor with ankylosing spondylitis.

V is TRBV25-1 and J is TRBJ1-1, with unresolved D. Trimming removed 1 base from V and 0 bases from J, with 9 bases in between. The germline V gene encodes CDR1 MGHDK and CDR2 SYGVNS. The CDR3 extends over 15 amino acids. The CDR3 loop is CASSEWTGLNTEAFF. CDR3 coding DNA: TGTGCCAGCAGTGAATGGACGGGATTGAACACTGAAGCTTTCTTT. The complete variable domain, with remaining parts taken from reference TRBV25-1 and TRBJ1-1, reads EADIYQTPRYLVIGTGKKITLECSQTMGHDKMYWYQQDPGMELHLIHYSYGVNSTEKGDLSSESTVSRIRTEHFPLTLESARPSHTSQYLCASSEWTGLNTEAFFGQGTRLTVV.

This clonotype was observed a few times. V and J are TRBV6-2 or TRBV6-3 and TRBJ2-7; D is perhaps TRBD1 (5 bases). The germline V and J ends were trimmed by 4 bases and 2 bases, with 12 bases remaining between them. The length of the CDR3 is 14 residues. Germline V gene lookup returns CDR1 MNHEY and CDR2 SVGEGT. DNA for the CDR3: TGTGCCAGCAGTTTAGCAGGGCCCGCCTACGAGCAGTACTTC. Its translation is CASSLAGPAYEQYF.

This clonotype has a count of ten or more. The V call is TRBV12-3 or TRBV12-4, the J call TRBJ2-7; tentative D call: TRBD1 (7 bases). Trimming cost V 6 bases and J 1 base, with 13 bases left between them. There are 14 residues in the CDR3. The chain's CDR3 is CASRGSGGSYEQYF. The DNA of the CDR3 is TGTGCCAGCAGGGGCTCAGGGGGGTCCTACGAGCAGTACTTC.

V gene TRBV7-2 combines with J gene TRBJ2-1; D ambiguous. This CDR3 has 14 residues. V was pared by 7 bases and J by 9 bases, with 19 bases between. Germline V gene sequence: CDR1 SGHTA, CDR2 FQGNSA. In DNA, the CDR3 is TGTGCCAGCACCCCACAACAGCCGTACGGTGAGCAGTTCTTC. Protein sequence: CASTPQQPYGEQFF.

The rearrangement joins TRBV7-9 to TRBJ2-5; D unresolved. The CDR3 has 15 residues. Germline V gives CDR1 SEHNR, CDR2 FQNEAQ (reference sequence). The V end was cut by 1 base, the J end by 5 bases, with 14 bases between. The DNA for the CDR3 is TGTGCCAGCAGCTTAGGTGTAGGTATGGAGGAGACCCAGTACTTC. This sequence encodes CASSLGVGMEETQYF.

This clonotype showed up just a few times. The V gene is TRBV20-1, the J gene TRBJ2-3; TRBD1 agrees at 10 bases. Germline V lookup: CDR1 DFQATT, CDR2 SNEGSKA (reference sequence). Trimming took 5 bases from V and 5 from J; bases not matched to a gene: 10. The CDR3 runs to 15 residues. CDR3 loop: CSAERPDRGGDTQYF. CDR3 bases: TGCAGTGCTGAGCGCCCGGACAGGGGGGGAGATACGCAGTATTTT.

CDR3 sequence reads: CSARDFARGGQPQHF. In DNA, the CDR3 is TGCAGTGCTAGAGATTTTGCCAGGGGCGGGCAGCCCCAGCATTTT. The chain recombines TRBV20-1 with TRBJ1-5; D perhaps matches TRBD1 (6 bases). The length of the CDR3 is 15 residues. The germline CDR1 and CDR2 sequences are DFQATT and SNEGSKA (reference sequence). The V end was cut by 0 bases, the J end by 7 bases, with 16 bases between.

The chain couples TRBV7-3 to TRBJ2-5; D is possibly TRBD2 (5 bases). Germline CDR1 reads SGHTA; CDR2 reads FQGTGA. Trimming shortened V by 2 bases and J by 4 bases, and 14 bases separated the two germline ends. The CDR3 totals 15 residues. CDR3 region: CASSLGGESGETQYF. The CDR3 DNA reads TGTGCCAGCAGCTTAGGTGGGGAGAGCGGAGAGACCCAGTACTTC.

V is TRBV7-9 and J is TRBJ2-1; D unresolved. The CDR3 has 15 amino acids. Trimming stripped 0 bases from V and 6 bases from J, with 12 bases between. Germline CDR1 is SEHNR and CDR2 is FQNEAQ (reference sequence). The CDR3 sequence: CASSLALPGINEQFF. The CDR3 nucleotides are TGTGCCAGCAGCTTAGCGCTCCCGGGCATCAATGAGCAGTTCTTC. The variable domain in full, with the rest retrieved from reference TRBV7-9 and TRBJ2-1, is DTGVSQNPRHKITKRGQNVTFRCDPISEHNRLYWYRQTLGQGPEFLTYFQNEAQLEKSRLLSDRFSAERPKGSFSTLEIQRTEQGDSAMYLCASSLALPGINEQFFGPGTRLTVL.

Only a few counts were recorded for this clonotype. CDR3 in DNA: TGCATCTGTGCTTCCTACAATGAGCAGTTCTTC. As protein: CICASYNEQFF. The V gene is TRBV29-1, the J gene TRBJ2-1; D gene ambiguous. Germline V gene sequence: CDR1 SQVTM, CDR2 ANQGSEA. The CDR3 consists of 11 residues.

The V gene is TRBV4-1, the J gene TRBJ2-7, with 9 bases lining up with TRBD1. Germline V gene data show CDR1 as MGHRA and CDR2 as YSYEKL. Trimming removed 0 bases from V and 5 bases from J; junction bases left unmatched: 5. CDR3 length equals 15 residues. This CDR3 is CASSQEPRTGDEQYF. The CDR3 bases are TGCGCCAGCAGCCAAGAGCCCCGGACAGGGGACGAGCAGTACTTC.

The chain recombines TRBV4-2 with TRBJ2-7; 7 nucleotides line up with TRBD2. The CDR3 covers 15 residues. The germline V gene has CDR1 LGHNA and CDR2 YNFKEQ. The J segment lost 0 bases and the V segment lost 0 bases, leaving 2 bases of the junction unmatched. The CDR3 coding sequence is TGTGCCAGCAGCCAAGATCGGGGGGTCTCCTACGAGCAGTACTTC. It translates to CASSQDRGVSYEQYF.

Ten or more counts support this clonotype. This chain links TRBV20-1 with TRBJ1-2; a possible D gene is TRBD1 (6 bases). In germline, CDR1 is DFQATT, CDR2 SNEGSKA (reference sequence). Between the trimmed V and J ends, which lost 5 bases and 0 bases, there was a span of 10 bases. This CDR3 contains 13 residues. The CDR3 nucleotides read TGCAGTGCTGAACAGGGATCTAACTATGGCTACACCTTC. Protein: CSAEQGSNYGYTF.

The rearrangement links TRBV20-1 to TRBJ2-5; 8 bases are shared with TRBD1. Looked up from germline, CDR1 is DFQATT and CDR2 is SNEGSKA (reference sequence). This CDR3 region has 14 residues. The ends lost 6 bases at V and 2 bases at J; junction bases unmatched: 8. In DNA form, the CDR3 reads TGCAGTGCGCCCCACAGGGGGTCTCAAGAGACCCAGTACTTC. Protein: CSAPHRGSQETQYF.

This clonotype was counted a single time. The chain uses TRBV19 and TRBJ2-1, with 10 nucleotides matching TRBD2. The CDR3 extends over 14 amino acids. Trimming cost V 4 bases and J 9 bases; bases outside gene matches: 6. Looked up from germline, CDR1 is LNHDA and CDR2 is SQIVND (reference sequence). Here the CDR3 DNA reads TGTGCCAGTAGTAAGATCCAGCGGGAGGGTGAGCAGTTCTTC. It specifies CASSKIQREGEQFF.

The chain uses TRBV12-3 or TRBV12-4 and TRBJ1-6, with D possibly being TRBD1 (6 bases). The CDR3 covers 14 residues. Trimming removed 2 bases at V and 6 bases at J, with 8 bases between. CDR3 DNA: TGTGCCAGCAGTTTAACAGGGACTAATTCACCCCTCCACTTT. Protein product: CASSLTGTNSPLHF.

This clonotype was recorded a few times. The chain joins TRBV7-3 to TRBJ2-7; possibly TRBD1 for D (5 bases). The CDR3 is 13 residues long. V was pared by 2 bases and J by 5 bases, with 10 bases between. Germline V CDR1 and CDR2: SGHTA, FQGTGA. The CDR3 loop is CASSLERGHEQYF. The CDR3 DNA follows: TGTGCCAGCAGCTTAGAAAGGGGCCACGAGCAGTACTTC.